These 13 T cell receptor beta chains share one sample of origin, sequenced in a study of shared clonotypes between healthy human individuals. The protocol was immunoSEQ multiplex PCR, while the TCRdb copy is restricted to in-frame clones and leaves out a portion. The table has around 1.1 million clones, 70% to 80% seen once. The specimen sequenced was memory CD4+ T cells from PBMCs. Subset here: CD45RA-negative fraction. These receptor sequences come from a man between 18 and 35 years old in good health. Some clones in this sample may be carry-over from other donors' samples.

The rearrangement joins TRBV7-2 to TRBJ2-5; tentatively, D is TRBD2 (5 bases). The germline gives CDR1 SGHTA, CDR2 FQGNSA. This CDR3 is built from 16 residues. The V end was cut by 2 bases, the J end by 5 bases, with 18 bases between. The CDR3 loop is CASSLFPSRGSETQYF. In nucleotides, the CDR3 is TGTGCCAGCAGCTTATTCCCTAGCCGAGGGTCGGAGACCCAGTACTTC.

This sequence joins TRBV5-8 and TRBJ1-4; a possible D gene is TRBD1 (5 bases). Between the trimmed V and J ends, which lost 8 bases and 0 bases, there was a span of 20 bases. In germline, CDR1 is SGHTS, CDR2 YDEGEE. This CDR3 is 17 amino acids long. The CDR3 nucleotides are TGTGCCAGTCCCGGGACCCGGGCCCCTGCAACTAATGAAAAACTGTTTTTT. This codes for CASPGTRAPATNEKLFF.

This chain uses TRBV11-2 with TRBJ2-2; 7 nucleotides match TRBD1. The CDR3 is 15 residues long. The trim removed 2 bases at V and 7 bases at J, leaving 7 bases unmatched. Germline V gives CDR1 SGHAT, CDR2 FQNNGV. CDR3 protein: CASSLSGAGGGELFF. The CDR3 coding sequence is TGTGCCAGCAGCTTATCTGGGGCAGGGGGCGGGGAGCTGTTTTTT.

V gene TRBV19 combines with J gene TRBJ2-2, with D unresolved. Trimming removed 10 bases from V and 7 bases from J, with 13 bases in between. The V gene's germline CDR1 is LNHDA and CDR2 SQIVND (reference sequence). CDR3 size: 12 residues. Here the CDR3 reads CATHRVLGELFF. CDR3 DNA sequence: TGTGCCACCCATCGTGTCCTCGGGGAGCTGTTTTTT. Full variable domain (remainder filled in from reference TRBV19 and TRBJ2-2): DGGITQSPKYLFRKEGQNVTLSCEQNLNHDAMYWYRQDPGQGLRLIYYSQIVNDFQKGDIAEGYSVSREKKESFPLTVTSAQKNPTAFYLCATHRVLGELFFGEGSRLTVL.

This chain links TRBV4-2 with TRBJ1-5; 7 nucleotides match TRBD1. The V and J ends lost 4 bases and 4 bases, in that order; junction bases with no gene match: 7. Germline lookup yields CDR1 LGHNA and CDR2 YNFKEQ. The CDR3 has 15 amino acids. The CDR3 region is CASSLFSQGNQPQHF. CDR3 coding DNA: TGTGCCAGCAGCCTGTTTTCACAGGGGAATCAGCCCCAGCATTTT.

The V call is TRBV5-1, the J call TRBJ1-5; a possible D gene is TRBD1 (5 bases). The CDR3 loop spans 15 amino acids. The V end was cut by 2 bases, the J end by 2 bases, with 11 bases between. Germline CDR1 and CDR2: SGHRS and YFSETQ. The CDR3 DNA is TGCGCCAGCAGCTTTACCGGGGACGGCAATCAGCCCCAGCATTTT. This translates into CASSFTGDGNQPQHF.

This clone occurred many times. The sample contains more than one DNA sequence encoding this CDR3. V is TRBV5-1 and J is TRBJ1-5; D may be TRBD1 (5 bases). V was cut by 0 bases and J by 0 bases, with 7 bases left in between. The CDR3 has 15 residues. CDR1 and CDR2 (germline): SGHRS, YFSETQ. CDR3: CASSLGQNSNQPQHF. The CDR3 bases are TGCGCCAGCAGCTTGGGACAGAATAGCAATCAGCCCCAGCATTTT. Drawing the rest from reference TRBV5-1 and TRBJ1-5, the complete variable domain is KAGVTQTPRYLIKTRGQQVTLSCSPISGHRSVSWYQQTPGQGLQFLFEYFSETQRNKGNFPGRFSGRQFSNSRSEMNVSTLELGDSALYLCASSLGQNSNQPQHFGDGTRLSIL.

CDR3 sequence (DNA): TGTGCCATGGGGGTGGAGCAGTACTTC. It codes for CAMGVEQYF. V and J are TRBV10-3 and TRBJ2-7; TRBD1 or TRBD2 may be the D gene (5 bases each). Looked up from germline, CDR1 is ENHRY and CDR2 is SYGVKD. V dropped 9 bases and J dropped 7 bases, with 7 bases sitting between them. The CDR3 spans 9 residues.

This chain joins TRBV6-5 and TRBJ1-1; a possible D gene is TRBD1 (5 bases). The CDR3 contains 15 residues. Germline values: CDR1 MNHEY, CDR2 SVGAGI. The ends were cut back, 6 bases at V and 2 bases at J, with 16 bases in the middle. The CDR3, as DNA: TGTGCCAGCAGAAAACAACAGGCGACCAACACTGAAGCTTTCTTT. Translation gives CASRKQQATNTEAFF.

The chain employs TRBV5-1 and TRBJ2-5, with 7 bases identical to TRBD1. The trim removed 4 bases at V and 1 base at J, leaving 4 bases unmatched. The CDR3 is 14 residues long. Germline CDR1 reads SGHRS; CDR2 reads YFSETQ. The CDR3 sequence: CASSGGQAQETQYF. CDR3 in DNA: TGCGCCAGCAGCGGCGGACAGGCCCAAGAGACCCAGTACTTC.

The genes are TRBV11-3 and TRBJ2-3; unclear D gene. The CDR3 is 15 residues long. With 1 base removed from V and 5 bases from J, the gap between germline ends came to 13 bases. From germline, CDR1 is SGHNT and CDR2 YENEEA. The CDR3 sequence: CASSLGGIEVDTQYF. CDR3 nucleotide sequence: TGTGCCAGCAGCTTAGGGGGTATCGAGGTAGATACGCAGTATTTT.

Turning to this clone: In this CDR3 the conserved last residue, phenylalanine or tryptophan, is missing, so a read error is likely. CDR3 residues: CASSPDPGGEQYL. In DNA, the CDR3 is TGCGCCAGCAGCCCAGACCCCGGGGGTGAGCAGTACTTA. The chain is built from TRBV5-1 and TRBJ2-7; a possible D gene is TRBD2 (6 bases). The CDR3 sequence is 13 residues long. Trimming cost V 4 bases and J 7 bases, with 15 bases left between them. The germline V gene has CDR1 SGHRS and CDR2 YFSETQ.

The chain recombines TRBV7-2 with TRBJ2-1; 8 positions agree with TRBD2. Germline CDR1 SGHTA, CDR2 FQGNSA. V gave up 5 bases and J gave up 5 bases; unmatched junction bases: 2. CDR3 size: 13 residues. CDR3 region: CASSISGNNEQFF. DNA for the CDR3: TGTGCCAGCAGCATTAGCGGGAACAATGAGCAGTTCTTC.